Following are 23 T cell receptor beta chains from one sample sequenced in a study of quantifying T cell responses using KT2 cells. Study details: cDNA was made from DNase-treated RNA using alpha and beta constant primers.

A single-stranded UMI oligo with SP2 sequence was ligated to cDNA 3' ends. An equimolar mix of RC1.1 and RC1.2 primed the beta chain across TRBC1 and TRBC2. TCRdb processed the UMI-ligation and nested PCR reads anew with MiXCR; each CDR3 protein has one entry. Of 45,000 to 65,000 distinct CDR3 sequences listed, 10% to 15% were seen once; the top ten hold roughly 9.5%. Sequenced sample: PBMCs spiked with cells of the T cell clone KT2. These receptor sequences come from a human donor.

This clonotype was observed a few times. The chain links TRBV7-2 to TRBJ2-1, with 8 bases lining up with TRBD2. This CDR3 has 15 amino acids. Unmatched junction bases numbered 8, after V lost 3 bases and J lost 7 bases. From germline, CDR1 is SGHTA and CDR2 FQGNSA. In DNA, the CDR3 is TGTGCCAGCAGCTTTGACGGGACTAGTTATAATGAGCAGTTCTTC. This gives the protein CASSFDGTSYNEQFF.

The chain combines TRBV20-1 with TRBJ2-6; either TRBD1 or TRBD2 may supply D (5 bases each). V dropped 4 bases and J dropped 0 bases, with 10 bases sitting between them. The CDR3 spans 15 residues. Germline CDR1 is DFQATT and CDR2 is SNEGSKA (reference sequence). Here the CDR3 reads CSAMSGPSGANVLTF. CDR3 DNA: TGCAGTGCTATGTCGGGACCCTCTGGGGCCAACGTCCTGACTTTC.

This clonotype occurred a few times. CDR3 sequence reads: CASSLQGEVGYTF. The CDR3 region has the DNA TGTGCCAGCAGTCTACAGGGGGAAGTTGGCTACACCTTC. The rearrangement joins TRBV3-1 to TRBJ1-2; TRBD1 agrees at 8 bases. Trimming at V came to 6 bases and at J to 7 bases, leaving 7 bases not matched to a gene. The germline gives CDR1 LGHDT, CDR2 YNNKEL (reference sequence). The CDR3 spans 13 residues. The full variable domain, in which reference TRBV3-1 and TRBJ1-2 provide the parts outside the CDR3, is DTAVSQTPKYLVTQMGNDKSIKCEQNLGHDTMYWYKQDSKKFLKIMFSYNNKELIINETVPNRFSPKSPDKAHLNLHINSLELGDSAVYFCASSLQGEVGYTFGSGTRLTVV.

This clonotype was seen many times. The V call is TRBV6-2 or TRBV6-3, the J call TRBJ1-4; D not resolved. The CDR3 runs 12 residues. V gave up 0 bases and J gave up 10 bases, with 6 bases separating them. Germline V gene lookup returns CDR1 MNHEY and CDR2 SVGEGT. The chain's CDR3 is CASSYSRRKLFF. CDR3 nucleotide sequence: TGTGCCAGCAGTTACTCGAGGAGAAAACTGTTTTTT.

This clonotype showed up many times. V and J are TRBV20-1 and TRBJ1-2, with D maybe TRBD1 (5 bases). Between the trimmed V and J ends, which lost 0 bases and 3 bases, there was a span of 29 bases. This CDR3 region has 20 residues. The germline CDR1 and CDR2 sequences are DFQATT and SNEGSKA (reference sequence). The CDR3 is CSARDSLDDRVGVEDYGYTF. The CDR3 DNA follows: TGCAGTGCTAGAGATTCCTTGGACGACAGAGTGGGGGTTGAGGACTATGGCTACACCTTC.

This clonotype showed up many times. J is TRBJ2-3 and V is TRBV10-3; the D gene is possibly TRBD2 (6 bases). CDR3 length: 15 amino acids. The V gene lost 2 bases and the J gene lost 2 bases, with 11 bases spanning the gap. CDR1 and CDR2 (germline): ENHRY, SYGVKD. For the CDR3, the DNA is TGTGCCATCAGTGAGCCGGGACTCCTCACAGATACGCAGTATTTT. Translating it yields CAISEPGLLTDTQYF.

In the case of this clonotype: This may stem from a read error, because a much larger clone lies one nucleotide away. The rearrangement links TRBV2 to TRBJ2-1; 10 bases map to TRBD1. The germline V gene encodes CDR1 SNHLY and CDR2 FYNNEI. The V and J ends lost 6 bases and 4 bases, in that order; junction bases with no gene match: 9. The CDR3 length is 16 residues. The CDR3 nucleotides read TGTGCCAGCAGCGGAGCCGGGACAGGGGTATACAATGAGCAGTTCTTC. It translates to CASSGAGTGVYNEQFF.

V gene TRBV19 combines with J gene TRBJ1-6; 8 bases align to TRBD1. This CDR3 has 15 residues. V was clipped by 5 bases and J by 8 bases; unmatched bases: 8. Per the germline V gene, CDR1 is LNHDA and CDR2 is SQIVND (reference sequence). The CDR3 loop is CASSSGQGGHSPLHF. The CDR3 DNA reads as TGTGCCAGTAGTTCCGGACAGGGTGGGCATTCACCCCTCCACTTT.

V gene TRBV6-1 combines with J gene TRBJ2-7; possible D gene TRBD1, 6 bases. This CDR3 contains 13 residues. The ends were cut back, 7 bases at V and 0 bases at J, with 10 bases in the middle. The V gene's germline CDR1 is MNHNS and CDR2 SASEGT. The CDR3 region has the DNA TGTGCCAGCATGGACAGTTACTCCTACGAGCAGTACTTC. Amino acids: CASMDSYSYEQYF.

This clonotype has a count of ten or more. The chain links TRBV6-2 or TRBV6-3 to TRBJ1-1; no clear D. There are 11 residues in the CDR3. Germline-derived CDR1 and CDR2 are MNHEY and SVGEGT. The V end lost 7 bases, the J end lost 8 bases, and 11 bases lay between the germline ends. The CDR3 coding sequence is TGTGCCAGCATTGAAGGCCCCGAAGCTTTCTTT. This sequence encodes CASIEGPEAFF.

The chain joins TRBV7-9 to TRBJ1-4; no clear D. With 8 bases removed from V and 3 bases from J, the gap between germline ends came to 10 bases. Germline V lookup: CDR1 SEHNR, CDR2 FQNEAQ (reference sequence). This CDR3 spans 13 amino acids. CDR3 residues: CASRGRPNEKLFF. The CDR3, as DNA: TGTGCCAGCCGAGGACGACCTAATGAAAAACTGTTTTTT. The variable domain in full, with the rest retrieved from reference TRBV7-9 and TRBJ1-4, is DTGVSQNPRHKITKRGQNVTFRCDPISEHNRLYWYRQTLGQGPEFLTYFQNEAQLEKSRLLSDRFSAERPKGSFSTLEIQRTEQGDSAMYLCASRGRPNEKLFFGSGTQLSVL.

The rearrangement joins TRBV12-3 or TRBV12-4 to TRBJ2-7; 8 bases align to TRBD1. The CDR3 has 15 amino acids. V trimming: 1 base; J trimming: 4 bases; junction bases outside the gene matches: 6. In DNA form, the CDR3 reads TGTGCCAGCAGTTTAGGCAGGGGGCGCGTGTACGAGCAGTACTTC. Its protein product is CASSLGRGRVYEQYF.

This clonotype has a count of ten or more. This chain links TRBV29-1 with TRBJ1-1; the D is unclear. V gave up 7 bases and J gave up 4 bases, with 10 bases separating them. This CDR3 has 11 amino acids. The germline gives CDR1 SQVTM, CDR2 ANQGSEA. CDR3 protein: CSGAEGTEAFF. The CDR3 DNA reads as TGCAGCGGTGCGGAGGGCACTGAAGCTTTCTTT.

V gene TRBV4-1 combines with J gene TRBJ2-1, with a tentative D call TRBD2 (6 bases). V gave up 2 bases and J gave up 7 bases, with 12 bases separating them. CDR3 length equals 14 residues. Germline-derived CDR1 and CDR2 are MGHRA and YSYEKL. The CDR3 nucleotides are TGCGCCAGCAGCCAACCTTTGACTAGAAATGAGCAGTTCTTC. Protein sequence: CASSQPLTRNEQFF.

This clonotype was seen a handful of times. J is TRBJ1-3 and V is TRBV7-9; D is ambiguous. The CDR3 runs 17 residues. The germline gives CDR1 SEHNR, CDR2 FQNEAQ (reference sequence). V lost 1 base, J lost 0 bases, and 13 bases lay in between. This chain's CDR3 is CASSLVSRVPSGNTIYF. In DNA form, the CDR3 reads TGTGCCAGCAGCTTAGTGTCGAGGGTTCCCTCTGGAAACACCATATATTTT.

This clonotype was counted only a few times. The chain recombines TRBV5-1 with TRBJ1-4; D ambiguous. The V end was cut by 1 base, the J end by 7 bases, with 20 bases between. This CDR3 comprises 17 residues. Per germline, CDR1 SGHRS and CDR2 YFSETQ. CDR3 region: CASSLISVGLRSEKLFF. CDR3 in DNA: TGCGCCAGCAGCTTGATTAGTGTGGGTCTCCGGAGTGAAAAACTGTTTTTT.

This clonotype was counted between two and nine times. The chain uses TRBV12-3 or TRBV12-4 and TRBJ2-3, with a weak D call TRBD2 (6 bases). Trimming took 5 bases from V and 3 from J, leaving 12 bases between them. The CDR3 spans 14 residues. The CDR3 nucleotides are TGTGCCAGCAGTGAACGGGGGAAGACAGATACGCAGTATTTT. This sequence encodes CASSERGKTDTQYF.

The chain recombines TRBV7-4 with TRBJ1-2; D not certain. The V end lost 4 bases, the J end lost 6 bases, and 12 bases lay between the germline ends. This CDR3 is built from 13 residues. From germline, CDR1 is SGHVT and CDR2 SQSDAQ. CDR3 protein: CASSWSPGNGYTF. CDR3 nucleotide sequence: TGTGCCAGCAGCTGGTCCCCAGGCAATGGCTACACCTTC.

This clonotype has only a few counts. J is TRBJ2-3 and V is TRBV5-1; the match to TRBD2 covers 8 bases. There are 14 residues in the CDR3. The V gene's germline CDR1 is SGHRS and CDR2 YFSETQ. V lost 4 bases and J lost 4; bases outside the gene matches: 5. The CDR3 bases are TGCGCCAGCAGCCGGTGGACTAGCCCAGATACGCAGTATTTT. Translation: CASSRWTSPDTQYF.

This sequence joins TRBV7-9 and TRBJ2-2; D is undetermined. The CDR3 is 13 residues long. Germline CDR1 and CDR2: SEHNR and FQNEAQ (reference sequence). Trimming took off 6 bases at V and 6 bases at J, with 11 bases between the two ends. The CDR3 here is CASRFSDAGELFF. In DNA form, the CDR3 reads TGTGCCAGCAGATTTTCGGACGCCGGGGAGCTGTTTTTT. The whole variable domain, filled in from reference TRBV7-9 and TRBJ2-2, reads DTGVSQNPRHKITKRGQNVTFRCDPISEHNRLYWYRQTLGQGPEFLTYFQNEAQLEKSRLLSDRFSAERPKGSFSTLEIQRTEQGDSAMYLCASRFSDAGELFFGEGSRLTVL.

V and J are TRBV3-1 and TRBJ2-1; the D is unclear. Germline V gives CDR1 LGHDT, CDR2 YNNKEL (reference sequence). The CDR3 contains 13 residues. Trimming took off 3 bases at V and 5 bases at J, with 8 bases between the two ends. The CDR3 bases are TGTGCCAGCAGCCAGATTTCGAACAATGAGCAGTTCTTC. Its translation: CASSQISNNEQFF.

The rearrangement links TRBV5-6 to TRBJ2-7; 10 bases fit TRBD1. Losses at the gene ends were 3 bases for V and 4 bases for J; bases not matched to a gene: 19. This CDR3 has 19 residues. Germline CDR1 and CDR2: SGHDT and YYEEEE. CDR3 in amino acids: CASSSRDRGLALAEYEQYF. The CDR3, as DNA: TGTGCCAGCAGCTCCCGGGACAGGGGTCTCGCTTTGGCTGAGTACGAGCAGTACTTC.

The V gene is TRBV14, the J gene TRBJ2-7; no clear D. Germline lookup yields CDR1 SGHDN and CDR2 FVKESK. Trimming took off 4 bases at V and 3 bases at J, with 13 bases between the two ends. CDR3 length: 14 amino acids. The CDR3 coding sequence is TGTGCCAGCAGCCCGTCCCGGCTTTTCTACGAGCAGTACTTC. Translating it yields CASSPSRLFYEQYF.